Listed below are T cell receptor beta chains from one sample, sequenced in a study of blood T cell repertoires in COVID-19. The protocol was immunoSEQ multiplex PCR, while the TCRdb copy is restricted to in-frame clones and leaves out a portion. The sample has 95,000 to 130,000 clones, around 80% seen once. The sequenced sample was peripheral blood. The receptors were sampled from a man between 65 and 85 years old with active or convalescent COVID-19. CDR3s include the opening cysteine and the closing phenylalanine or tryptophan. Each record gives: clone size, J gene, V gene, D gene, CDR3 DNA, CDR3 protein. A D gene is named only where the DNA matches it firmly. Rows may omit the clone size; those that give it use once, few, many or a size class.

>.|TRBJ1-1|TRBV29-1|TRBD1
TGCAGCGGCAGGGGGCTGCGAACTGAAGCTTTCTTT
CSGRGLRTEAFF
>once|TRBJ1-5|TRBV6-2/TRBV6-3|TRBD1
TGTGCCAGCAGTTACGCGGGACAGGGCACTTATAGCAATCAGCCCCAGCATTTT
CASSYAGQGTYSNQPQHF
>.|TRBJ2-3|TRBV18|TRBD2
TGTGCCAGCTCAGTAAAGGTGCCTAGCGGGATTGTTACAGATACGCAGTATTTT
CASSVKVPSGIVTDTQYF
>once|TRBJ1-6|TRBV3-1/TRBV3-2|.
TGTGCCAGCAGCATACAGGGAATGAGGAATTCACCCCTCCACTTT
CASSIQGMRNSPLHF
>.|TRBJ2-1|TRBV7-2|TRBD1
TGTGCCAGCAGCATACCACAGGGGGCTGGTGAGCAGTTCTTC
CASSIPQGAGEQFF
>.|TRBJ1-6|TRBV28|.
TGTGCCAGCAATAGGGGTGTAATTTCACCCCTCCACTTT
CASNRGVISPLHF
>.|TRBJ1-5|TRBV4-1|.
TGCGCCAGCAGCGCTGGGCAGGATAGCAATCAGCCCCAGCATTTT
CASSAGQDSNQPQHF
>.|TRBJ2-3|TRBV9|TRBD2
TGTGCCAGCAGTCAGGGAGGGGCGAGGGATACGCAGTATTTT
CASSQGGARDTQYF
>.|TRBJ2-1|TRBV6-2/TRBV6-3|.
TGTGCCAGCAGTTACGGACCGGGGTATGAGCAGTTCTTC
CASSYGPGYEQFF
>.|TRBJ2-1|TRBV28|.
TGTGCCAGCAGCCTTAGCTACAATGAGCAGTTCTTC
CASSLSYNEQFF
>.|TRBJ2-7|TRBV18|.
TGTGCCAGCTCACCACCGGGCCCTATGGCCGCCTACGAGCAGTACTTC
CASSPPGPMAAYEQYF
>.|TRBJ1-1|TRBV18|.
TGTGCCAGCTCGACCGGACAGAACACTGAAGCTTTCTTT
CASSTGQNTEAFF
>.|TRBJ1-3|TRBV6-5|TRBD1
TGTGCCAGCGGCCAGGGGGGTATAGACACCATATATTTT
CASGQGGIDTIYF
>.|TRBJ2-7|TRBV7-8|.
TGTGCCAGCAGCCCCGCGTTCCGGAGCTCCTACGAGCAGTACTTC
CASSPAFRSSYEQYF
>.|TRBJ2-7|TRBV18|TRBD1
TGTGCCAGCTCTCTGACAGGGGGCCCTCAGGACGAGCAGTACTTC
CASSLTGGPQDEQYF
>.|TRBJ2-5|TRBV3-1/TRBV3-2|TRBD1
TGTGCCAGCAGCCAACCCGGGACAGAAGAGACCCAGTACTTC
CASSQPGTEETQYF
>once|TRBJ2-7|TRBV27|.
TGTGCCAGCAGTTCCGCGCGGGCGGAGCAGTACTTC
CASSSARAEQYF
>.|TRBJ1-2|TRBV10-3|TRBD1
TGTGCCATCAGTACAGGGGCCCTTAACTATGGCTACACCTTC
CAISTGALNYGYTF
>.|TRBJ2-7|TRBV27|TRBD1
TGTGCCAGCTCCGGGACAGGGAGTCACGAGCAGTACTTC
CASSGTGSHEQYF
>.|TRBJ1-1|TRBV6-5|.
TGTGCCAGCAGTTATTTCGGGGGAACTGAAGCTTTCTTT
CASSYFGGTEAFF
>once|TRBJ2-3|TRBV5-4|TRBD2
TGTGCCAGCAGCTGGGATGGCGGTAGAGCGGGGGGGACAGATACGCAGTATTTT
CASSWDGGRAGGTDTQYF
>.|TRBJ2-3|TRBV5-1|TRBD1
TGCGCCAGCAGCTCCGGGACAGGGGCCCAGGGGATGGATACGCAGTATTTT
CASSSGTGAQGMDTQYF
>.|TRBJ2-4|TRBV7-2|TRBD1
TGTGCCAGCAGCCAAGGACAGGGCAGGGACATTCAGTACTTC
CASSQGQGRDIQYF
>.|TRBJ2-1|TRBV10-3|.
TGTGCCACCACAGCGGGTAGCTCCTACAATGAGCAGTTCTTC
CATTAGSSYNEQFF
>.|TRBJ1-3|TRBV3-1/TRBV3-2|.
TGTGCCAGCAGCCAGACCTCGTCGGGTGGTGGAAACACCATATATTTT
CASSQTSSGGGNTIYF
>.|TRBJ2-7|TRBV6-5|TRBD2
TGTGCCAGCAGTAGGACTAGCGGGGACTACGAGCAGTACTTC
CASSRTSGDYEQYF
>.|TRBJ2-3|TRBV10-3|TRBD1
TGTGCCATCAAAGGACAGGAGAGCACAGATACGCAGTATTTT
CAIKGQESTDTQYF
>.|TRBJ1-5|TRBV6-4|.
TGTGCCAGCAGTGAGGGCAGTTATCAGCCCCAGCATTTT
CASSEGSYQPQHF
>.|TRBJ1-2|TRBV5-6|.
TGTGCCAGCAGCTTGGAGGGGATAGGTGGCTACACCTTC
CASSLEGIGGYTF
>.|TRBJ2-7|TRBV5-4|TRBD1
TGTGCCAGCAGCTCAAGGGACAGGGGTATCGACGAGCAGTACTTC
CASSSRDRGIDEQYF
>.|TRBJ1-6|TRBV3-1/TRBV3-2|.
TGTGCCTTCCCGAGCTCCTATAATTCACCCCTCCACTTT
CAFPSSYNSPLHF
>.|TRBJ1-1|TRBV3-1/TRBV3-2|TRBD1
TGTGCCAGCAGCCAAGATTGGCCCAGGGGGCATTGGGACACTGAAGCTTTCTTT
CASSQDWPRGHWDTEAFF
>once|TRBJ2-1|TRBV5-1|.
TGCGCCAGCAGCTTGGGGGGCAGGGAGGCTGAGCAGTTCTTC
CASSLGGREAEQFF
>.|TRBJ2-2|TRBV28|.
TGTGCCAGCAGGACAGGCACCGGGGAGCTGTTTTTT
CASRTGTGELFF
>once|TRBJ1-3|TRBV29-1|TRBD1
TGCAGCGTTCGTAATCCGGGACAGGGGACGACCGTCGGCACCATATATTTT
CSVRNPGQGTTVGTIYF
>.|TRBJ2-2|TRBV5-5|TRBD1
TGTGCCAGCAGTTGGAGGACCGGGACAGGTGGGACCGGGGAGCTGTTTTTT
CASSWRTGTGGTGELFF
>.|TRBJ1-2|TRBV25-1|TRBD1
TGTGCCAGCAGTGAAAGACAGGGGTACTATGGCTACACCTTC
CASSERQGYYGYTF
>.|TRBJ2-3|TRBV12-3/TRBV12-4|.
TGTGCCAGCAGACCTTCGGGCACAGATACGCAGTATTTT
CASRPSGTDTQYF
>.|TRBJ2-7|TRBV5-1|.
TGCGCCAGCAGCTTGCTCATGAGCTCCTACGAGCAGTACTTC
CASSLLMSSYEQYF
>.|TRBJ1-2|TRBV29-1|TRBD1
TGCAGCGTTGAACCGGGACAGGGATTCTATGGCTACACCTTC
CSVEPGQGFYGYTF
>.|TRBJ2-5|TRBV5-1|.
TGCGCCAGCAGCTTGCTAAGGGGAGAGACCCAGTACTTC
CASSLLRGETQYF
>.|TRBJ1-2|TRBV9|TRBD1
TGTGCCAGCAGCTCAATTCCGGGACAGGGGGGCTACACCTTC
CASSSIPGQGGYTF
>.|TRBJ2-7|TRBV10-3|.
TGTGCCATCAGTGAGGCCGGCTACGAGCAGTACTTC
CAISEAGYEQYF
>.|TRBJ2-5|TRBV7-2|.
TGTGCCAGCAGCGGCGAGACCCAGTACTTC
CASSGETQYF